A selection of T cell receptor beta chains follows, all from one sample in a study of blood T cell repertoires in COVID-19. Produced via immunoSEQ multiplex PCR; TCRdb's table is partial and in-frame only. The table lists about 260,000 clones, 65% to 85% of them singletons. The sample consisted of peripheral blood. Receptors originate from a woman aged 35 to 49 who had recovered from COVID-19. Both conserved end residues are part of each CDR3. The order of the fields is clone size, V gene, D gene, J gene, CDR3 DNA, CDR3 protein. The D gene is left open where the match is weak. The size of a clone is reported for some rows only, either as once, few or many, or as a class for expanded clones.

>NA|TRBV20-1|NA|TRBJ1-1
TGCAGTGCTAGTGATAGCGGGGGCACTGAAGCTTTCTTT
CSASDSGGTEAFF
>once|TRBV19|NA|TRBJ1-1
TGTGCCAGTAGTATGTACAGGGATAACACTGAAGCTTTCTTT
CASSMYRDNTEAFF
>NA|TRBV7-9|NA|TRBJ1-3
TGTGCCAGCAGCCCTCGAAGGGAGGCTGGAAACACCATATATTTT
CASSPRREAGNTIYF
>NA|TRBV24-1|TRBD1|TRBJ1-2
TGTGCCACCAGTGACCCCGGGACAGGGATAACTGGCTACACCTTC
CATSDPGTGITGYTF
>NA|TRBV5-8|NA|TRBJ2-7
TGTGCCAGCAGCTTGGGATCCGGGTTAGGAGACGAGCAGTACTTC
CASSLGSGLGDEQYF
>NA|TRBV27|NA|TRBJ2-5
TGTGCCAGCAGTGCCAGCTTAGCGAGTCGGGAGACCCAGTACTTC
CASSASLASRETQYF
>NA|TRBV4-2|NA|TRBJ1-1
TGTGCCAGCAGCCAAGCGGACCCGGGAGGGACTGAAGCTTTCTTT
CASSQADPGGTEAFF
>NA|TRBV19|NA|TRBJ1-3
TGTGCCACCTCGGTACAGGGTGGAAACACCATATATTTT
CATSVQGGNTIYF
>NA|TRBV12-3/TRBV12-4|TRBD1|TRBJ2-7
TGTGCCAGCAGAGACAGGGTCCACGAGCAGTACTTC
CASRDRVHEQYF
>NA|TRBV5-1|TRBD2|TRBJ2-5
TGCGCCAGCAGCCCCCCCGGGACTAGCGGAGGCGAGACCCAGTACTTC
CASSPPGTSGGETQYF
>once|TRBV28|NA|TRBJ1-2
TGTGCCAGCAGTCCAAACTCGATAGGCTACACCTTC
CASSPNSIGYTF
>NA|TRBV13|TRBD1|TRBJ2-3
TGTGCCAGCAGCTGGGACAGGCAACAAGATACGCAGTATTTT
CASSWDRQQDTQYF
>NA|TRBV3-1/TRBV3-2|NA|TRBJ2-7
TGTGCCAGCAGCCAAAATTACGGGGGGCCGGACGAGCAGTACTTC
CASSQNYGGPDEQYF
>once|TRBV7-8|TRBD2|TRBJ2-5
TGTGCCAGCACCCGGGGAGGGCGGGAGACCCAGTACTTC
CASTRGGRETQYF
>NA|TRBV5-1|NA|TRBJ1-1
TGCGCCAGTAGAGGGCCGGGTCCAGCTTTCTTT
CASRGPGPAFF
>once|TRBV24-1|NA|TRBJ2-3
TGTGCCACCAGTGACTATAGCGGAACAGATACGCAGTATTTT
CATSDYSGTDTQYF
>NA|TRBV6-5|NA|TRBJ2-7
TGTGCCAGCAGTTACTCGACCAGGGATCGAGGAGAGCAGTACTTC
CASSYSTRDRGEQYF
>NA|TRBV28|TRBD2|TRBJ2-5
TGTGCCAGCAGTTCCACAGCGGGAAAAGAGACCCAGTACTTC
CASSSTAGKETQYF
>NA|TRBV2|NA|TRBJ2-5
TGTGCCAGCAGTGAGGCCATTGAGGGCAGGACCCAGTACTTC
CASSEAIEGRTQYF
>NA|TRBV5-1|TRBD2|TRBJ2-5
TGCGCCAGCAGCTCCCCCGGGGAGGGCGACCAAGAGACCCAGTACTTC
CASSSPGEGDQETQYF
>few|TRBV3-1/TRBV3-2|NA|TRBJ1-2
TGTGCCAGCAGCCAAAAAGGGGCCAATGGCTACACCTTC
CASSQKGANGYTF
>NA|TRBV20-1|TRBD1|TRBJ1-2
TGCAGTGCTGCGACAGGGGGGCCTCCTCACTTC
CSAATGGPPHF
>NA|TRBV19|NA|TRBJ1-6
TGTGCCAGTAGTCCAAACACCTATAATTCACCCCTCCACTTT
CASSPNTYNSPLHF
>NA|TRBV7-9|NA|TRBJ1-4
TGTGCCAGCACCTGGAGGGGTCAGGAAAAACTGTTTTTT
CASTWRGQEKLFF
>NA|TRBV5-6|TRBD1|TRBJ2-7
TGTGCCAGCAGCTTGGGACAGGGGGCCCACGAGCAGTACTTC
CASSLGQGAHEQYF
>NA|TRBV5-6|NA|TRBJ2-1
TGTGCCAGCAGCTTGCAGGGGCTGGGGAATGAGCAGTTCTTC
CASSLQGLGNEQFF
>NA|TRBV10-3|TRBD1|TRBJ1-4
TGTGCCATCAGTGGAACCGGGACAGGGGATGAAAAACTGTTTTTT
CAISGTGTGDEKLFF
>NA|TRBV18|TRBD1|TRBJ1-5
TGTGCCAGCTCACCAGGGACAGAGTATCAGCCCCAGCATTTT
CASSPGTEYQPQHF
>NA|TRBV6-4|TRBD1|TRBJ1-2
TGTGCCAGCAGTGTGGAGACAGGGCCTTCGTATGGCTACACCTTC
CASSVETGPSYGYTF